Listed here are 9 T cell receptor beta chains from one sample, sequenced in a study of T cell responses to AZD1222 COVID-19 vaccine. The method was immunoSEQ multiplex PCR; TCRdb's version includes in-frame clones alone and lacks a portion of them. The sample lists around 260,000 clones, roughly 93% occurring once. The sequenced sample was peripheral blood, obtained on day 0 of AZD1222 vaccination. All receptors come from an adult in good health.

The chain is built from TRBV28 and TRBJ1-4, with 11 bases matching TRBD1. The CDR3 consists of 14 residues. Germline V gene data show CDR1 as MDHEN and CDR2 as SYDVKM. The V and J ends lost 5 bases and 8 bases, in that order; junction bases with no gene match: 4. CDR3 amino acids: CASSPGTGGEKLFF. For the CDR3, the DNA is TGTGCCAGCAGTCCCGGGACAGGGGGGGAAAAACTGTTTTTT. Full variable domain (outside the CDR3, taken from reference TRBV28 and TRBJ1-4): DVKVTQSSRYLVKRTGEKVFLECVQDMDHENMFWYRQDPGLGLRLIYFSYDVKMKEKGDIPEGYSVSREKKERFSLILESASTNQTSMYLCASSPGTGGEKLFFGSGTQLSVL.

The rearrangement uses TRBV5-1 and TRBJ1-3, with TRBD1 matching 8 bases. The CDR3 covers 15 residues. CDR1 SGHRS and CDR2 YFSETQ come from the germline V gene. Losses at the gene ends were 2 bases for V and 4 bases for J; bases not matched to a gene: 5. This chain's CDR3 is CASSFGQGGGNTIYF. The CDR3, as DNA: TGCGCCAGCAGCTTCGGACAGGGTGGAGGAAACACCATATATTTT.

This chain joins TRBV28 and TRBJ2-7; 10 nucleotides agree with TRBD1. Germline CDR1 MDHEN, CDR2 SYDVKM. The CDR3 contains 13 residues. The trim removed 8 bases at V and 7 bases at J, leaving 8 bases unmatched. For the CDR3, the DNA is TGTGCCAGCGGGACAGGGGAAGCCTCGGAGCAGTACTTC. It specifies CASGTGEASEQYF.

CDR3 DNA: TGTGCCAGCAGTGAAGATGGGGGGCGGTTCTCCTACGAGCAGTACTTC. Its translation: CASSEDGGRFSYEQYF. The rearrangement uses TRBV6-1 and TRBJ2-7, with D perhaps TRBD1 or TRBD2 (6 bases each). The ends were cut back, 1 base at V and 0 bases at J, with 13 bases in the middle. The CDR3 is 16 amino acids. Germline lookup yields CDR1 MNHNS and CDR2 SASEGT.

CDR3 residues: CASSLDPGDSGQFF. The CDR3 nucleotides read TGCGCCAGCAGCTTGGATCCGGGGGATAGTGGGCAGTTCTTC. The chain employs TRBV5-1 and TRBJ2-1; D might be TRBD2 (6 bases). The CDR3 covers 14 residues. From germline, CDR1 is SGHRS and CDR2 YFSETQ. V was trimmed by 0 bases and J by 12 bases, leaving 16 bases between them.

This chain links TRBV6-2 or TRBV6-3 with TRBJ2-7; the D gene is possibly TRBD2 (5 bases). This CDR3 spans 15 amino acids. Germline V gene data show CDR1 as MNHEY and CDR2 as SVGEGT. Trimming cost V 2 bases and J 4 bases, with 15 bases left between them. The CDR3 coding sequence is TGTGCCAGCAGTTACGGCCTAGCACCGCCATACGAGCAGTACTTC. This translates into CASSYGLAPPYEQYF.

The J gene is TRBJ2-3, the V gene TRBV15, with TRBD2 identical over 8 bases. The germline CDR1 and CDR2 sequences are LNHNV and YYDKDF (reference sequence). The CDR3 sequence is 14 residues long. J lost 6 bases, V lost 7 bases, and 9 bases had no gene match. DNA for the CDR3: TGTGCCACCACCATACGGGGGGGCGCGGATACGCAGTATTTT. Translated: CATTIRGGADTQYF.

CDR3 amino acids: CASSLLRGPNQPQHF. For the CDR3, the DNA is TGTGCCAGCAGTCTACTCAGGGGCCCTAATCAGCCCCAGCATTTT. The chain has TRBV28 and TRBJ1-5; maybe TRBD1 (6 bases). The CDR3 length is 15 residues. Trimming stripped 5 bases from V and 4 bases from J, with 15 bases between. Germline CDR1 MDHEN, CDR2 SYDVKM.

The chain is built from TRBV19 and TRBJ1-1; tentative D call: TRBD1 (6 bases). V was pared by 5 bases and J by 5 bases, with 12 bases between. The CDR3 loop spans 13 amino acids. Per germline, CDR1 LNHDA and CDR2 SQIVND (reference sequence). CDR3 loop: CASSQGLGTEAFF. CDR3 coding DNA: TGTGCCAGTAGTCAGGGGCTTGGGACTGAAGCTTTCTTT.